A selection of T cell receptor beta chains follows, all from one sample in a study of identifying expanded T cells in peripheral blood. TCRdb's table, derived via immunoSEQ multiplex PCR, lists solely in-frame clones and lacks some. The table has 95,000 to 150,000 clones, over 65% seen once. Sequencing was performed on blood. The receptors shown here come from a person aged 18 to 70 in good health. CDR3s include the opening cysteine and the closing phenylalanine or tryptophan. D genes are given only for firm matches. A row's size may be missing; if present it is once, few, many or a size class.

>TRBV5-6|TRBD1|.|15|TRBJ1-2
CASSLEDRGRIGYTF
TGTGCCAGCAGCTTGGAAGACAGGGGGAGAATTGGCTACACCTTC
>TRBV27|.|.|13|TRBJ2-5
CASSLEGGETQYF
TGTGCCAGCAGTTTGGAGGGAGGAGAGACCCAGTACTTC
>TRBV5-5|.|.|15|TRBJ1-2
CASSLSRGIGDGYTF
TGTGCCAGCAGCTTGTCTCGGGGTATCGGGGATGGCTACACCTTC
>TRBV7-6|.|.|13|TRBJ2-3
CATGTGSTDTQYF
TGTGCCACGGGGACGGGAAGCACAGATACGCAGTATTTT
>TRBV6-1|.|.|13|TRBJ2-7
CASSATPSYEQYF
TGTGCCAGCAGTGCCACCCCTTCCTACGAGCAGTACTTC
>TRBV6-1|.|.|16|TRBJ1-1
CAISGARTGKNTEAFF
TGTGCCATCAGTGGGGCTAGGACGGGGAAGAACACTGAAGCTTTCTTT
>TRBV6-1|.|.|13|TRBJ1-1
CASSVQGGEKAFF
TGTGCCAGCAGTGTCCAAGGGGGGGAGAAGGCTTTCTTT
>TRBV7-9|.|once|15|TRBJ1-1
CASSSGGSLGAEAFF
TGTGCCAGCAGCTCGGGGGGCAGTTTGGGCGCTGAAGCTTTCTTT
>TRBV7-6|.|.|13|TRBJ2-1
CASSLNSYNEQFF
TGTGCCAGCAGCTTAAACTCCTACAATGAGCAGTTCTTC
>TRBV5-8|TRBD1|.|15|TRBJ1-4
CASSSQGALGEKLFF
TGTGCCAGCAGCTCCCAGGGGGCTCTTGGGGAAAAACTGTTTTTT
>TRBV6-6|.|.|15|TRBJ1-6
CASKNGGGVESPLHF
TGTGCCAGCAAGAACGGCGGAGGGGTTGAATCACCCCTCCACTTT
>TRBV6-5|.|once|14|TRBJ1-4
CASSRGQGGEKLFF
TGTGCCAGCAGCCGGGGGCAGGGTGGAGAAAAACTGTTTTTT
>TRBV5-1|TRBD1|.|15|TRBJ1-1
CASSLRTGQNTEAFF
TGCGCCAGCAGCTTGAGGACAGGGCAGAACACTGAAGCTTTCTTT
>TRBV7-9|.|.|13|TRBJ1-2
CASSLTLYYGYTF
TGTGCCAGCAGCTTAACCCTATACTATGGCTACACCTTC
>TRBV6-5|TRBD1|.|14|TRBJ1-2
CASSGTAFNYGYTF
TGTGCCAGCAGCGGGACAGCTTTCAACTATGGCTACACCTTC
>TRBV5-1|.|.|17|TRBJ2-7
CASSHGGGRKIPYEQYF
TGCGCCAGCAGCCACGGTGGAGGGAGAAAGATCCCGTACGAGCAGTACTTC
>TRBV4-3|.|.|14|TRBJ1-2
CASSQEGGSYGYTF
TGCGCCAGCAGCCAAGAGGGCGGGTCTTATGGCTACACCTTC
>TRBV7-2|.|.|13|TRBJ2-1
CASSLPPGGEQFF
TGTGCCAGCAGCTTACCCCCTGGCGGTGAGCAGTTCTTC
>TRBV29-1|.|once|13|TRBJ2-7
CSVTGLGVYEQYF
TGCAGCGTCACAGGGTTAGGGGTCTACGAGCAGTACTTC
>TRBV5-1|.|.|16|TRBJ2-3
CASSLGAVASTDTQYF
TGCGCCAGCAGCTTGGGCGCGGTCGCTAGCACAGATACGCAGTATTTT
>TRBV11-2|TRBD1|.|14|TRBJ1-4
CASSRGTVNEKLFF
TGTGCCAGCAGCCGAGGGACAGTTAATGAAAAACTGTTTTTT
>TRBV7-9|TRBD1|.|16|TRBJ1-4
CASSFRPTGTNEKLFF
TGTGCCAGCAGCTTCCGTCCGACAGGGACTAATGAAAAACTGTTTTTT
>TRBV5-6|TRBD1|few|13|TRBJ1-1
CASSDGTGREAFF
TGTGCCAGCAGCGACGGGACAGGGCGGGAAGCTTTCTTT
>TRBV5-6|TRBD1|.|15|TRBJ1-2
CASSFITGANYGYTF
TGTGCCAGCAGCTTTATAACAGGGGCTAACTATGGCTACACCTTC
>TRBV15|.|once|16|TRBJ1-1
CATSARSRRRDTEAFF
TGTGCCACCAGCGCGCGATCCCGTAGAAGGGACACTGAAGCTTTCTTT
>TRBV7-3|.|.|10|TRBJ2-3
CARLGDTQYF
TGTGCCAGGTTAGGAGATACGCAGTATTTT
>TRBV9|TRBD1|.|14|TRBJ1-4
CASSPDRGYEKLFF
TGTGCCAGCAGCCCCGACAGGGGGTATGAAAAACTGTTTTTT
>TRBV9|.|.|17|TRBJ2-7
CATDPTKVGTDSYEQYF
TGTGCCACCGACCCGACAAAAGTAGGGACGGATTCCTACGAGCAGTACTTC
>TRBV5-1|.|.|13|TRBJ1-1
CASSFGTTGEAFF
TGCGCCAGCAGCTTCGGGACAACCGGTGAAGCTTTCTTT
>TRBV6-6|.|.|13|TRBJ2-4
CASHRGAKNIQYF
TGTGCCAGCCACCGGGGGGCCAAAAACATTCAGTACTTC
>TRBV30|.|.|15|TRBJ1-5
CAWSEQAGRYQPQHF
TGTGCCTGGAGTGAACAGGCAGGGCGGTATCAGCCCCAGCATTTT
>TRBV7-2|.|.|14|TRBJ1-2
CASSLDGVDYGYTF
TGTGCCAGCAGCTTAGACGGGGTGGACTATGGCTACACCTTC
>TRBV2|TRBD2|.|15|TRBJ2-3
CASSETEAGGFVRYF
TGTGCCAGCAGTGAAACAGAAGCGGGGGGGTTTGTTAGGTATTTT
>TRBV11-3|.|.|15|TRBJ1-2
CASSLEQYRTDGYTF
TGTGCCAGCAGCTTAGAGCAGTACAGGACGGATGGCTACACCTTC
>TRBV6-5|TRBD1|once|15|TRBJ2-2
CASSYSNRGTGELFF
TGTGCCAGCAGTTACTCGAACAGGGGGACCGGGGAGCTGTTTTTT
>TRBV6-4|TRBD1|.|19|TRBJ2-4
CASSGPYRDRGKAKNIQYF
TGTGCCAGCAGTGGCCCATATCGTGACAGGGGAAAAGCCAAAAACATTCAGTACTTC
>TRBV7-9|.|.|13|TRBJ2-7
CASSLPGTYEQYF
TGTGCCAGCAGCTTACCTGGAACTTACGAGCAGTACTTC
>TRBV11-2|TRBD2|once|17|TRBJ2-5
CASSLRVWTSGVETQYF
TGTGCCAGCAGCTTAAGGGTTTGGACTAGCGGGGTTGAGACCCAGTACTTC
>TRBV7-9|.|.|12|TRBJ2-5
CASSFSQETQYF
TGTGCCAGCAGCTTTTCTCAAGAGACCCAGTACTTC
>TRBV7-2|TRBD1|.|15|TRBJ1-5
CASSPQTGNYQPQHF
TGTGCCAGCAGCCCTCAGACAGGGAACTATCAGCCCCAGCATTTT
>TRBV2|.|.|15|TRBJ2-1
CASSGGGGGYNEQFF
TGTGCCAGCAGTGGAGGGGGCGGGGGCTACAATGAGCAGTTCTTC
>TRBV15|TRBD1|.|18|TRBJ2-7
CATSKRGDRGIPNFEQYF
TGTGCCACCAGCAAGAGAGGGGACAGGGGCATACCGAACTTCGAGCAGTACTTC
>TRBV18|.|.|12|TRBJ2-7
CASSPGEYEQYF
TGTGCCAGCTCACCAGGGGAGTACGAGCAGTACTTC
>TRBV2|.|.|16|TRBJ1-2
CASSDLLGASDYGYTF
TGTGCCAGCAGTGACCTTCTGGGGGCTTCGGACTATGGCTACACCTTC
>TRBV4-1|TRBD1|.|16|TRBJ2-5
CASSEGQGDSRETQYF
TGCGCCAGCAGCGAGGGACAGGGAGATTCCAGGGAGACCCAGTACTTC
>TRBV19|.|once|16|TRBJ2-3
CASSIDRGSGTDTQYF
TGTGCCAGTAGTATAGATCGCGGCTCCGGGACAGATACGCAGTATTTT
>TRBV9|.|few|16|TRBJ2-2
CASSPSGAGNTGELFF
TGTGCCAGCAGCCCCTCCGGGGCAGGCAACACCGGGGAGCTGTTTTTT
>TRBV5-4|.|.|15|TRBJ2-1
CASSLDRSSYNEQFF
TGTGCCAGCAGCTTGGACAGGAGCTCCTACAATGAGCAGTTCTTC
>TRBV27|.|.|19|TRBJ1-1
CASSRSTPGLTTRNTEAFF
TGTGCCAGCAGTCGCTCCACACCGGGTCTTACCACCCGAAACACTGAAGCTTTCTTT
>TRBV5-6|.|.|14|TRBJ1-4
CASSRNRPNEKLFF
TGTGCCAGCAGCCGCAACCGTCCTAATGAAAAACTGTTTTTT
>TRBV5-8|TRBD1|.|15|TRBJ1-2
CASSEMDRDPHGYTF
TGTGCCAGCAGCGAGATGGACAGGGACCCGCATGGCTACACCTTC
>TRBV13|TRBD1|.|13|TRBJ1-1
CASSLRQGWEAFF
TGTGCCAGCAGCTTAAGACAGGGCTGGGAAGCTTTCTTT